This T cell receptor (beta chain) was documented in a study of long-term antiretroviral therapy in people with HIV. Points from the study as a whole: ART was followed by higher diversity that remained below transplant donor controls.

Points on this clone: Its target is not known.

The CDR3 loop spans 14 amino acids. Per the germline V gene, CDR1 is SGHTA and CDR2 is FQGNSA. Trimming took 4 bases from V and 3 from J; bases not matched to a gene: 5. At least one PBMC sample before ART and at least two after were required. Samples held roughly 0.9-10 million cryopreserved PBMC before DNA extraction. The run of the v3.0 immunoSEQ assay was at survey level. Using immunoSEQ multiplex PCR, the repertoire was profiled, and TCRdb retains in-frame clones only, with some absent. The sample gives roughly 16,000 clones, approximately 80% of which show up once; approximately 9% is in the top ten.

The clonotype comes from a man aged 18-30 years with HIV. The material was unsorted PBMCs, obtained 0.3 years after starting antiretroviral therapy. The rearrangement links TRBV7-2 to TRBJ1-2; 7 bases match TRBD1. CDR3 in DNA: TGTGCCAGCAGCTCATACAGGGGACACTATGGCTACACCTTC. The encoded protein is CASSSYRGHYGYTF.